This T cell receptor (beta chain) came from a study of CD8 T cells in Susac syndrome. A quantity of about 0.5 to 1 ug RNA underwent reverse transcription using random hexamers. One entry per CDR3 protein, called by TCRdb with MiXCR from the immunoSEQ multiplex PCR reads. There are some 200,000 distinct CDR3 sequences in the sample; approximately 94% occur only once, and around 0.092% lies in the top ten. This CDR3 is built from 15 residues. Germline loops: CDR1 SGHTA, CDR2 FQGNSA. V lost 1 base, J lost 4 bases, and 6 bases stayed unmatched. Sequenced input: CD4+ T cells from PBMCs. The J gene is TRBJ1-2, the V gene TRBV7-2; 7 bases agree with TRBD1. The source is a human donor with Susac syndrome. The CDR3 bases are TGTGCCAGCAGCTTAGTAGACAGGGATCCCTATGGCTACACCTTC. It specifies CASSLVDRDPYGYTF.